One and the same sample provided the 20 T cell receptor beta chains below, sequenced in a study of blood T cell repertoires in COVID-19. Some clones are missing from TCRdb's copy, which holds only in-frame ones; the method was immunoSEQ multiplex PCR. The table records roughly 250,000 clones, 84% of them present only once. The sample comprised peripheral blood. These receptors were taken from a man aged 45-60 years with active or convalescent COVID-19.

The genes are TRBV12-3 or TRBV12-4 and TRBJ2-7; D remains unclear. V was cut by 6 bases and J by 3 bases, with 9 bases left in between. This CDR3 comprises 12 residues. In DNA form, the CDR3 reads TGTGCCAGCAGCCTGGCCTTCTACGAGCAGTACTTC. As protein: CASSLAFYEQYF.

V usage is TRBV11-2 and J usage is TRBJ1-5; D may be TRBD1 (5 bases). CDR1 is SGHAT, CDR2 FQNNGV, per germline. The CDR3 length is 15 residues. V lost 0 bases and J lost 6, with 12 bases in between. The CDR3 loop reads CASSLDPGSGQPQHF. The CDR3 nucleotides read TGTGCCAGCAGCTTAGATCCAGGGTCGGGTCAGCCCCAGCATTTT.

This CDR3 is CATSLRTGGNDEQFF. As DNA, the CDR3 is TGTGCCACCAGCCTGCGGACAGGGGGCAACGATGAGCAGTTCTTC. This chain joins TRBV15 and TRBJ2-1; TRBD1 agrees at 11 bases. The CDR3 is made up of 15 amino acids. Germline CDR1 LNHNV, CDR2 YYDKDF (reference sequence). With 5 bases clipped from V and 8 bases from J, the junction kept 8 bases outside the gene matches. Looking up the rest from reference TRBV15 and TRBJ2-1 gives the full variable domain: DAMVIQNPRYQVTQFGKPVTLSCSQTLNHNVMYWYQQKSSQAPKLLFHYYDKDFNNEADTPDNFQSRRPNTSFCFLDIRSPGLGDTAMYLCATSLRTGGNDEQFFGPGTRLTVL.

This clone has just one count. The chain recombines TRBV6-5 with TRBJ2-1; weak D call: TRBD2 (5 bases). V gave up 2 bases and J gave up 8 bases, with 16 bases separating them. Looked up from germline, CDR1 is MNHEY and CDR2 is SVGAGI. The CDR3 sequence is 15 residues long. CDR3 region: CASSYRDGGEDEQFF. The DNA of the CDR3 is TGTGCCAGCAGTTACAGAGATGGAGGAGAGGATGAGCAGTTCTTC.

This clone was counted a few times. The chain links TRBV28 to TRBJ1-2, with 10 nucleotides matching TRBD1. The CDR3 sequence is 16 residues long. Trimming took 5 bases from V and 4 from J; bases not matched to a gene: 10. The germline gives CDR1 MDHEN, CDR2 SYDVKM. The CDR3 region has the DNA TGTGCCAGCAGTCCGGGGGTGGGACAGGGGCTCTATGGCTACACCTTC. Residues: CASSPGVGQGLYGYTF.

The rearrangement joins TRBV14 to TRBJ2-7; TRBD2 is a possible D gene (5 bases). The germline V gene encodes CDR1 SGHDN and CDR2 FVKESK. CDR3 length: 13 amino acids. Trimming took 1 base from V and 2 from J, leaving 6 bases between them. The CDR3 bases are TGTGCCAGCAGCCAAGTACTAGCCTACGAGCAGTACTTC. Encoded protein: CASSQVLAYEQYF.

The chain recombines TRBV5-1 with TRBJ1-1; 7 bases line up with TRBD1. With V trimmed by 0 bases and J by 2 bases, 7 bases remained unmatched. CDR1 is SGHRS and CDR2 is YFSETQ in the germline V gene. The CDR3 extends over 16 amino acids. CDR3 sequence reads: CASSLAPTGRNTEAFF. The CDR3 DNA is TGCGCCAGCAGCTTGGCGCCGACAGGGCGTAACACTGAAGCTTTCTTT. The full variable domain, in which reference TRBV5-1 and TRBJ1-1 provide the parts outside the CDR3, is KAGVTQTPRYLIKTRGQQVTLSCSPISGHRSVSWYQQTPGQGLQFLFEYFSETQRNKGNFPGRFSGRQFSNSRSEMNVSTLELGDSALYLCASSLAPTGRNTEAFFGQGTRLTVV.

This chain links TRBV28 with TRBJ1-2, with TRBD1 matching 7 bases. The CDR3 length is 13 residues. Germline V gene sequence: CDR1 MDHEN, CDR2 SYDVKM. V shed 6 bases and J 6 bases; nucleotides not matched to a gene: 7. CDR3 DNA: TGTGCCAGCAGCTACCGACAGGGACATGGCTACACCTTC. Its translation is CASSYRQGHGYTF.

V usage is TRBV7-6 and J usage is TRBJ2-7; TRBD1 aligns across 10 bases. J lost 9 bases, V lost 4 bases, and 9 bases had no gene match. Germline V gene sequence: CDR1 SGHVS, CDR2 FNYEAQ. This CDR3 is built from 14 residues. The CDR3 region is CASSYRQGAYGQYF. CDR3 DNA sequence: TGTGCCAGCAGCTACAGACAGGGGGCGTATGGGCAGTACTTC.

The J gene is TRBJ2-2, the V gene TRBV6-5; D perhaps matches TRBD1 (5 bases). V was trimmed by 0 bases and J by 5 bases, leaving 10 bases between them. The germline V gene has CDR1 MNHEY and CDR2 SVGAGI. The CDR3 is 15 residues long. In DNA, the CDR3 is TGTGCCAGCAGTTACTCGAAGGGGCGTACCGGGGAGCTGTTTTTT. Translation: CASSYSKGRTGELFF.

The chain carries TRBV3-1 (or the pseudogene TRBV3-2) and TRBJ2-5; TRBD2 matches 13 bases. Germline V gene lookup returns CDR1 LGHDT and CDR2 YNNKEL (reference sequence). The ends lost 1 base at V and 4 bases at J; junction bases unmatched: 9. This CDR3 is built from 18 residues. CDR3 bases: TGTGCCAGCAGCCAAGCCCAACTGAGACTAGCGGGGGGAGAGACCCAGTACTTC. Encoded protein: CASSQAQLRLAGGETQYF.

The chain carries TRBV12-1 and TRBJ2-7; TRBD2, as called in the table, went unchecked against the DNA. TRBV12-1 has pseudogene status. CDR3 length equals 15 residues. The CDR3 DNA reads as TGTGCCAGCAGCCCCTACGGAGCGGGGGGCGTCGAGCAGTACTTC. Protein sequence: CASSPYGAGGVEQYF.

In this sample, this clone turned up once. The rearrangement joins TRBV6-5 to TRBJ1-1; tentative D call: TRBD1 (5 bases). Per germline, CDR1 MNHEY and CDR2 SVGAGI. The CDR3 contains 15 residues. V shed 0 bases and J shed 3 bases, with 11 bases lying between them. CDR3 DNA: TGTGCCAGCAGTTACTCACAAGGAGGGGACACTGAAGCTTTCTTT. The encoded protein is CASSYSQGGDTEAFF.

The V and J genes are TRBV7-9 and TRBJ1-3; 8 nucleotides match TRBD1. This CDR3 has 15 residues. V shed 3 bases, J shed 4 bases, and the junction held 5 bases outside the gene matches. Per germline, CDR1 SEHNR and CDR2 FQNEAQ (reference sequence). CDR3 nucleotide sequence: TGTGCCAGCAGCTTCGGACAGGGATCGGGAAACACCATATATTTT. It specifies CASSFGQGSGNTIYF.

The chain carries TRBV30 and TRBJ1-5; D remains unclear. The CDR3 totals 14 residues. V lost 2 bases, J lost 7 bases, and 15 bases lay in between. Germline loops: CDR1 GTSNPN, CDR2 SVGIG (reference sequence). The CDR3 DNA is TGTGCCTGGAGTCCCGGACTCCCCCTACAGCCCCAGCATTTT. It translates to CAWSPGLPLQPQHF. Drawing the rest from reference TRBV30 and TRBJ1-5, the complete variable domain is SQTIHQWPATLVQPVGSPLSLECTVEGTSNPNLYWYRQAAGRGLQLLFYSVGIGQISSEVPQNLSASRPQDRQFILSSKKLLLSDSGFYLCAWSPGLPLQPQHFGDGTRLSIL.

The gene calls are TRBV6-5 and TRBJ2-3; TRBD2 matches at 7 bases. Germline CDR1 MNHEY, CDR2 SVGAGI. CDR3 length: 15 residues. After removal of 4 bases from V and 2 bases from J, the junction contained 6 bases not matched to a gene. The DNA for the CDR3 is TGTGCCAGCAGTTCCTGGCGGGGGTCCACAGATACGCAGTATTTT. It specifies CASSSWRGSTDTQYF.

The chain recombines TRBV18 with TRBJ2-6; D is perhaps TRBD2 (6 bases). CDR3 size: 15 residues. Looked up from germline, CDR1 is KGHSH and CDR2 is LQKENI. V lost 2 bases and J 4 bases, leaving 9 bases between the germline ends. The CDR3 spells CASSPGGLGANVLTF. CDR3 DNA: TGTGCCAGCTCACCAGGAGGGCTCGGGGCCAACGTCCTGACTTTC.

This clone has a handful of counts. The V and J genes are TRBV2 and TRBJ1-1, with D unresolved. V dropped 7 bases and J dropped 1 base, with 10 bases sitting between them. This CDR3 comprises 13 residues. CDR1 SNHLY and CDR2 FYNNEI come from the germline V gene. CDR3 in amino acids: CASNRQENTEAFF. Here the CDR3 DNA reads TGTGCCAGCAACCGGCAGGAGAACACTGAAGCTTTCTTT.

The J gene is TRBJ1-5, the V gene TRBV6-6, with 8 bases lining up with TRBD1. CDR1 is MNHNY and CDR2 is SVGAGI in the germline V gene (reference sequence). The V segment lost 6 bases and the J segment 4 bases; nucleotides outside the gene matches: 5. The CDR3 runs to 14 residues. The CDR3 spells CASRVDRENQPQHF. The CDR3 DNA sequence: TGTGCCAGCAGAGTGGACAGGGAAAATCAGCCCCAGCATTTT.

V is TRBV7-2 and J is TRBJ1-4; TRBD1 aligns across 7 bases. This CDR3 contains 12 residues. V dropped 5 bases and J dropped 8; count of bases not matched to a gene: 2. CDR1 SGHTA and CDR2 FQGNSA come from the germline V gene. The CDR3 here is CASSRDSEKLFF. The CDR3 DNA is TGTGCCAGCAGCAGGGACAGCGAAAAACTGTTTTTT.